Listed here are 25 T cell receptor beta chains from one sample, sequenced in a study of CD8+ T cells in alopecia areata. The treatment here: oral pan-JAK inhibitor, 5-10 mg twice daily. RNA was extracted and reverse transcribed into cDNA as the sequencing template. The protocol was immunoSEQ multiplex PCR, while the TCRdb copy is restricted to in-frame clones and leaves out a portion. The table records around 190,000 clones, 64% of them present only once. Material: CD4+ T cells sorted from blood, obtained at week 4, from a patient treated with tofacitinib. The receptors were gathered from a human donor with alopecia areata.

V usage is TRBV30 and J usage is TRBJ1-5; 7 bases line up with TRBD1. V lost 2 bases to trimming and J lost 8 bases; unmatched junction nucleotides: 12. The CDR3 runs 15 residues. CDR1 GTSNPN and CDR2 SVGIG come from the germline V gene (reference sequence). CDR3 in amino acids: CAWSSNAGTVEPQHF. The DNA for the CDR3 is TGTGCCTGGAGTTCGAATGCCGGGACAGTGGAGCCCCAGCATTTT. Full variable domain (outside the CDR3, taken from reference TRBV30 and TRBJ1-5): SQTIHQWPATLVQPVGSPLSLECTVEGTSNPNLYWYRQAAGRGLQLLFYSVGIGQISSEVPQNLSASRPQDRQFILSSKKLLLSDSGFYLCAWSSNAGTVEPQHFGDGTRLSIL.

The chain uses TRBV6-5 and TRBJ1-1; D gene ambiguous. Deletions cut 4 bases from V and 1 base from J, with 13 bases between. The CDR3 covers 15 residues. Germline loops: CDR1 MNHEY, CDR2 SVGAGI. In DNA, the CDR3 is TGTGCCAGCAGTTGGTCAGCCCTTGCGAACACTGAAGCTTTCTTT. This translates into CASSWSALANTEAFF.

The V gene is TRBV29-1, the J gene TRBJ2-3, with D unclear. Germline CDR1 reads SQVTM; CDR2 reads ANQGSEA. The CDR3 loop spans 10 amino acids. Trimming took 6 bases from V and 6 from J, leaving 7 bases between them. The CDR3 spells CSVSHDTQYF. Here the CDR3 DNA reads TGCAGCGTATCACACGATACGCAGTATTTT.

This rearrangement joins TRBV23-1 to TRBJ1-6; no firm D call. TRBV23-1 has ORF status, its function being uncertain. Trimming took 9 bases from V and 3 from J, leaving 15 bases between them. The CDR3 is 15 amino acids. CDR3 DNA: TGCGCCAGACCCCCCAGGTCGATCTATAATTCACCCCTCCACTTT. Its translation is CARPPRSIYNSPLHF.

V gene TRBV25-1 combines with J gene TRBJ2-5, with 8 bases fitting TRBD2. Germline lookup yields CDR1 MGHDK and CDR2 SYGVNS. V was pared by 8 bases and J by 3 bases, with 2 bases of the junction left unmatched. The CDR3 runs 12 residues. The CDR3 spells CASGGGKETQYF. The CDR3 DNA follows: TGTGCCAGCGGCGGGGGGAAAGAGACCCAGTACTTC.

The chain carries TRBV7-9 and TRBJ2-5, with unresolved D. V lost 7 bases to trimming and J lost 1 base, with 7 bases between them. The CDR3 sequence is 12 residues long. The V gene's germline CDR1 is SEHNR and CDR2 FQNEAQ (reference sequence). CDR3 in amino acids: CASTLGQETQYF. DNA for the CDR3: TGTGCCAGCACCCTCGGCCAAGAGACCCAGTACTTC.

The chain combines TRBV29-1 with TRBJ1-2; TRBD1 aligns across 7 bases. Germline V CDR1 and CDR2: SQVTM, ANQGSEA. V lost 6 bases to trimming and J lost 5 bases; unmatched junction nucleotides: 6. This CDR3 is built from 12 residues. CDR3 in DNA: TGCAGCGTGTGGGGACAGAAGTATGGCTACACCTTC. Protein product: CSVWGQKYGYTF.

The rearrangement uses TRBV14 and TRBJ1-1; 7 bases are shared with TRBD1. Germline V gene lookup returns CDR1 SGHDN and CDR2 FVKESK. This CDR3 is 16 amino acids long. V lost 1 base and J lost 3; bases outside the gene matches: 8. In DNA, the CDR3 is TGTGCCAGCAGCCAAGGGCTCGGGACAGAGGACACTGAAGCTTTCTTT. Amino acids: CASSQGLGTEDTEAFF.

The V gene is TRBV25-1, the J gene TRBJ2-1; D possibly uses TRBD1 or TRBD2 (5 bases each). Trimming pared 10 bases from V and 4 bases from J, leaving 20 bases between. Looked up from germline, CDR1 is MGHDK and CDR2 is SYGVNS. The CDR3 loop spans 15 amino acids. The CDR3 nucleotides read TGTGCCACCGGGGAAGGGGCCCCTAATTACAATGAGCAGTTCTTC. This translates into CATGEGAPNYNEQFF.

This rearrangement joins TRBV25-1 to TRBJ1-6, with 9 bases fitting TRBD1. V lost 4 bases, J lost 8 bases, and 9 bases stayed unmatched. The V gene's germline CDR1 is MGHDK and CDR2 SYGVNS. CDR3 length: 16 amino acids. The DNA of the CDR3 is TGTGCCAGCAGTGGATATCCGGGACAGGGAGATTCACCCCTCCACTTT. It translates to CASSGYPGQGDSPLHF.

The chain couples TRBV29-1 to TRBJ1-2; D perhaps matches TRBD1 (5 bases). V lost 6 bases to trimming and J lost 8 bases, with 16 bases between them. Germline V lookup: CDR1 SQVTM, CDR2 ANQGSEA. The CDR3 is made up of 12 amino acids. CDR3 sequence (DNA): TGCAGCGTCTCGCTGGGGGGTTACGGCTACACCTTC. Translation gives CSVSLGGYGYTF.

This clone was counted only a few times. The rearrangement joins TRBV29-1 to TRBJ2-5, with no clear D. The J call may be wrong; the DNA end is better matched by TRBJ2-7. From germline, CDR1 is SQVTM and CDR2 ANQGSEA. The CDR3 consists of 12 residues. This CDR3 reads CSVGADSYEQYF. In DNA form, the CDR3 reads TGCAGCGTTGGTGCAGACTCCTACGAGCAGTACTTC.

The chain combines TRBV29-1 with TRBJ2-7; 13 bases are a match to TRBD2. This CDR3 contains 13 residues. CDR1 and CDR2 (germline): SQVTM, ANQGSEA. Trimming cost V 7 bases and J 5 bases; bases outside gene matches: 5. CDR3 loop: CSASGLAGNEQYF. As DNA, the CDR3 is TGCAGCGCCTCGGGACTAGCGGGGAACGAGCAGTACTTC.

The chain has TRBV10-3 and TRBJ2-7, with D unresolved. V was shortened by 6 bases and J by 1 base, with 13 bases between the two germline ends. The CDR3 runs 14 residues. From germline, CDR1 is ENHRY and CDR2 SYGVKD. In DNA form, the CDR3 reads TGTGCCATCAGGAATAGGACGGCTTCCTACGAGCAGTACTTC. Amino acids: CAIRNRTASYEQYF.

For this clone: At one of its ends the junction is not consistent with the germline gene, which may arise from a read error. This chain uses TRBV7-7 with TRBJ2-5; 10 bases agree with TRBD2. The CDR3 is made up of 17 amino acids. Germline V gene data show CDR1 as SSHAT and CDR2 as FNYEAQ (reference sequence). The CDR3: CASSLGRLAGVMPPQYF. The CDR3 nucleotides are TGTGCTAGCAGCTTAGGCCGGCTAGCGGGGGTAATGCCGCCCCAGTACTTC.

The CDR3 region is CASSSGTSDEKLFF. CDR3 coding DNA: TGTGCCAGCAGCTCCGGGACATCTGATGAAAAACTGTTTTTT. The rearrangement uses TRBV5-4 and TRBJ1-4, with D possibly TRBD1 on 6 matching bases. The CDR3 has 14 amino acids. Germline lookup yields CDR1 SGHNT and CDR2 YYREEE (reference sequence). The V gene lost 3 bases and the J gene lost 6 bases, with 12 bases spanning the gap.

The chain combines TRBV11-3 with TRBJ2-3; D not resolved. V was shortened by 4 bases and J by 0 bases, with 17 bases between the two germline ends. The CDR3 is 17 amino acids. The germline V gene encodes CDR1 SGHNT and CDR2 YENEEA. The CDR3 loop is CASSSALGHYSTDTQYF. CDR3 nucleotides: TGTGCCAGCAGCTCCGCGTTGGGTCACTATAGCACAGATACGCAGTATTTT.

The rearrangement joins TRBV9 to TRBJ1-2; D not resolved. This CDR3 region has 13 residues. V was trimmed by 4 bases and J by 6 bases, leaving 13 bases between them. The germline gives CDR1 SGDLS, CDR2 YYNGEE. The CDR3 is CASSLHGWDGYTF. The CDR3 DNA reads as TGTGCCAGCAGCCTGCACGGGTGGGATGGCTACACCTTC.

The rearrangement uses TRBV28 and TRBJ1-2, with unresolved D. The V gene lost 6 bases and the J gene lost 12 bases, with 20 bases spanning the gap. The CDR3 covers 13 residues. Germline loops: CDR1 MDHEN, CDR2 SYDVKM. The chain's CDR3 is CASSSRYPIGNTF. The CDR3 bases are TGTGCCAGCAGCTCTCGGTACCCTATCGGAAACACCTTC.

J is TRBJ1-5 and V is TRBV30, with D maybe TRBD1 (6 bases). Germline CDR1 and CDR2: GTSNPN and SVGIG (reference sequence). CDR3 length: 15 residues. With 4 bases removed from V and 3 bases from J, the gap between germline ends came to 16 bases. CDR3 sequence reads: CAWNKGGRDNQPQHF. CDR3 DNA sequence: TGTGCCTGGAACAAAGGGGGGAGGGACAATCAGCCCCAGCATTTT. The whole variable domain, filled in from reference TRBV30 and TRBJ1-5, reads SQTIHQWPATLVQPVGSPLSLECTVEGTSNPNLYWYRQAAGRGLQLLFYSVGIGQISSEVPQNLSASRPQDRQFILSSKKLLLSDSGFYLCAWNKGGRDNQPQHFGDGTRLSIL.

This clone was detected only once. This chain links TRBV4-2 with TRBJ1-1; tentative D call: TRBD1 (5 bases). CDR1 and CDR2 (germline): LGHNA, YNFKEQ. This CDR3 comprises 13 residues. The V end lost 8 bases, the J end lost 0 bases, and 10 bases lay between the germline ends. This chain's CDR3 is CASGEGLNTEAFF. Written as DNA, the CDR3 is TGTGCCAGCGGTGAGGGGTTGAACACTGAAGCTTTCTTT.

The chain carries TRBV4-2 and TRBJ2-4, with D possibly TRBD1 on 6 matching bases. CDR1 and CDR2 from the germline V gene are LGHNA and YNFKEQ. V lost 4 bases to trimming and J lost 3 bases, with 16 bases between them. The CDR3 consists of 16 residues. This chain's CDR3 is CASSLPPGVGKNIQYF. CDR3 nucleotides: TGTGCCAGCAGCCTACCACCAGGGGTAGGCAAAAACATTCAGTACTTC.

The CDR3 protein is CARNREDGYTF. The CDR3 coding sequence is TGCGCCAGGAACAGGGAAGATGGCTACACCTTC. The J gene is TRBJ1-2, the V gene TRBV23-1, with TRBD1 as a possible D gene (6 bases). TRBV23-1 is known as an ORF, though its function is uncertain. Trimming stripped 9 bases from V and 6 bases from J, with 11 bases between. The CDR3 totals 11 residues.

The rearrangement uses TRBV5-1 and TRBJ2-5; no reliable D call. The CDR3 covers 14 residues. V lost 0 bases, J lost 2 bases, and 8 bases lay in between. Germline V gene sequence: CDR1 SGHRS, CDR2 YFSETQ. This CDR3 reads CASSLDGRQETQYF. The CDR3 nucleotides read TGCGCCAGCAGCTTGGACGGAAGGCAAGAGACCCAGTACTTC. Combining the CDR3 with reference TRBV5-1 and TRBJ2-5 gives the whole variable domain KAGVTQTPRYLIKTRGQQVTLSCSPISGHRSVSWYQQTPGQGLQFLFEYFSETQRNKGNFPGRFSGRQFSNSRSEMNVSTLELGDSALYLCASSLDGRQETQYFGPGTRLLVL.

This clone was counted only a few times. V gene TRBV7-2 combines with J gene TRBJ2-5, with 9 bases fitting TRBD2. There are 16 residues in the CDR3. Germline CDR1 is SGHTA and CDR2 is FQGNSA. V dropped 5 bases and J dropped 6; count of bases not matched to a gene: 13. CDR3 in DNA: TGTGCCAGCAGCCCCCCAGGCGCGGGGGGGACAAAGACCCAGTACTTC. As protein: CASSPPGAGGTKTQYF.